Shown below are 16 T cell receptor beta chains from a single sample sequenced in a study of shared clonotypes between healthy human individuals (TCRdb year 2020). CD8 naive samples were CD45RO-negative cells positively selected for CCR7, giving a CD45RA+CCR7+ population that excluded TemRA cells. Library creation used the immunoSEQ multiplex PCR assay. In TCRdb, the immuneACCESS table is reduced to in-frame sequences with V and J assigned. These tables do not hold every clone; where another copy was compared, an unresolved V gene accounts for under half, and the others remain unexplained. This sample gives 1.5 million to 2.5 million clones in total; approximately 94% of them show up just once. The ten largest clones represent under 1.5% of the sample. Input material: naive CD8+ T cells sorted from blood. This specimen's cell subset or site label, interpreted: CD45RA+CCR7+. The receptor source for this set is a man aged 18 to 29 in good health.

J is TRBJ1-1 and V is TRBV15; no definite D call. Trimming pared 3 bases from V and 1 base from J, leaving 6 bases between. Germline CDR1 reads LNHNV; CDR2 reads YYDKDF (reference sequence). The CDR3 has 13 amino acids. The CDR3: CATSSPANTEAFF. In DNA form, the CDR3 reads TGTGCCACCAGCAGTCCAGCGAACACTGAAGCTTTCTTT.

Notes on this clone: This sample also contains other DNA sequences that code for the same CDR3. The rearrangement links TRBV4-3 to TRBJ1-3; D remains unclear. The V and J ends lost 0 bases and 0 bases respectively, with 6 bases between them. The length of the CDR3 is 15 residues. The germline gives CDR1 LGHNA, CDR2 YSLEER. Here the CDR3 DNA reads TGCGCCAGCAGCCAAGATCGGGACTCTGGAAACACCATATATTTT. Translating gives CASSQDRDSGNTIYF.

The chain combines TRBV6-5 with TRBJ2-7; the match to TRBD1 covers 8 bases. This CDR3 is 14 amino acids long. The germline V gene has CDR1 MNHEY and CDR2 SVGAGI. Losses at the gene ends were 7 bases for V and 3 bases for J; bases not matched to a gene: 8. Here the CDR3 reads CASNDRGLIYEQYF. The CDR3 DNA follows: TGTGCCAGCAACGACAGGGGTCTAATCTACGAGCAGTACTTC.

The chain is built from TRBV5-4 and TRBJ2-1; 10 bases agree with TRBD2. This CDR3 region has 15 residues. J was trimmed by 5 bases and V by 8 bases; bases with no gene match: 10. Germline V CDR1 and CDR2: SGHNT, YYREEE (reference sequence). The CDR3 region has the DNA TGTGCCAGTAGCACTAGCGGGAATTTTCACAATGAGCAGTTCTTC. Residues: CASSTSGNFHNEQFF.

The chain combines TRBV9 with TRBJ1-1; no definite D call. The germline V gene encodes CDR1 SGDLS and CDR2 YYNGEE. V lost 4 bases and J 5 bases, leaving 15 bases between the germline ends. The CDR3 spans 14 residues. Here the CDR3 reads CASSPWEKRTEAFF. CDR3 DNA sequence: TGTGCCAGCAGCCCCTGGGAAAAGAGGACTGAAGCTTTCTTT.

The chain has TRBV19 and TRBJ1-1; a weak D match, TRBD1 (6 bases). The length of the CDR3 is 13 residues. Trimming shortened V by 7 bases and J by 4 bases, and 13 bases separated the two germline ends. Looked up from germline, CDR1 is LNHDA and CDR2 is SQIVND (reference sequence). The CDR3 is CASNPGDGTEAFF. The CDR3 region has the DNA TGTGCCAGTAATCCAGGGGATGGCACTGAAGCTTTCTTT.

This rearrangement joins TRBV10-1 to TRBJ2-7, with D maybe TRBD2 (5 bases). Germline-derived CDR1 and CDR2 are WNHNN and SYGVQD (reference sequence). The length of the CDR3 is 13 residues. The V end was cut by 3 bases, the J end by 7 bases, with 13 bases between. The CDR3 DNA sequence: TGCGCCAGCAGTGACCCTCCGACGGGGGAGCAGTACTTC. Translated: CASSDPPTGEQYF.

The CDR3 sequence is CASSNHGLAWQETQYF. In nucleotides, the CDR3 is TGTGCCAGCAGCAACCACGGACTAGCGTGGCAAGAGACCCAGTACTTC. The V gene is TRBV11-2, the J gene TRBJ2-5; 9 nucleotides line up with TRBD2. Germline values: CDR1 SGHAT, CDR2 FQNNGV. The CDR3 runs to 16 residues. J gave up 2 bases and V 5 bases, and 9 bases lay outside the gene matches.

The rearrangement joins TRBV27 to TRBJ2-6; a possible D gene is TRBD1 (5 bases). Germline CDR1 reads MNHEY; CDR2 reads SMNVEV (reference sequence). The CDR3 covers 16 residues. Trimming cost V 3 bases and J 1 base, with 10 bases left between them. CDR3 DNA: TGTGCCAGCAGTTTCTCAGGGCCTTCTGGGGCCAACGTCCTGACTTTC. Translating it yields CASSFSGPSGANVLTF.

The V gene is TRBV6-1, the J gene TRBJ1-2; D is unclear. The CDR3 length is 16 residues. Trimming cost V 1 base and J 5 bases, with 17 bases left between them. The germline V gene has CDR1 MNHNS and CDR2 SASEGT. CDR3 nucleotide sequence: TGTGCCAGCAGTGAAGGAGAGGCCCACTTTTTTTATGGCTACACCTTC. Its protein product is CASSEGEAHFFYGYTF.

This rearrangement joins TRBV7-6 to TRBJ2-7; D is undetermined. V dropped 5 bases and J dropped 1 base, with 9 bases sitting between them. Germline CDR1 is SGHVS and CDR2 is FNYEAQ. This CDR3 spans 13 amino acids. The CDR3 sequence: CASSLDTSYEQYF. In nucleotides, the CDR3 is TGTGCCAGCAGCCTCGACACATCCTACGAGCAGTACTTC.

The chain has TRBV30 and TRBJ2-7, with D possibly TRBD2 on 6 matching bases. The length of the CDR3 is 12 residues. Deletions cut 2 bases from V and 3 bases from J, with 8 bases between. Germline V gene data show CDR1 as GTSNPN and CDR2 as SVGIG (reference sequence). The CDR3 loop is CAWSMGGYEQYF. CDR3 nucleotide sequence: TGTGCCTGGAGTATGGGAGGCTACGAGCAGTACTTC. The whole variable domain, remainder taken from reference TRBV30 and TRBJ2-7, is SQTIHQWPATLVQPVGSPLSLECTVEGTSNPNLYWYRQAAGRGLQLLFYSVGIGQISSEVPQNLSASRPQDRQFILSSKKLLLSDSGFYLCAWSMGGYEQYFGPGTRLTVT.

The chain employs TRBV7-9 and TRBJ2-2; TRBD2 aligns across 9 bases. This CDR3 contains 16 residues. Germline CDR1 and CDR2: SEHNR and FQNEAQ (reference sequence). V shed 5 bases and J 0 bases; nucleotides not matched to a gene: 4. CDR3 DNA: TGTGCCAGCAGCCCGACTAGCGGCCCGAACACCGGGGAGCTGTTTTTT. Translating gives CASSPTSGPNTGELFF. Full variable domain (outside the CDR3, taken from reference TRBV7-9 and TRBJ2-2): DTGVSQNPRHKITKRGQNVTFRCDPISEHNRLYWYRQTLGQGPEFLTYFQNEAQLEKSRLLSDRFSAERPKGSFSTLEIQRTEQGDSAMYLCASSPTSGPNTGELFFGEGSRLTVL.

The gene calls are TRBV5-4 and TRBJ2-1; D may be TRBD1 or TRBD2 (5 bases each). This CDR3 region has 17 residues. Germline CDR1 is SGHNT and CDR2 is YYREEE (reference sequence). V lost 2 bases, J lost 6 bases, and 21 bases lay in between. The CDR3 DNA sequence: TGTGCCAGCAGCTTAGGCACCGGGACCCCCCCTAGCAATGAGCAGTTCTTC. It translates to CASSLGTGTPPSNEQFF.

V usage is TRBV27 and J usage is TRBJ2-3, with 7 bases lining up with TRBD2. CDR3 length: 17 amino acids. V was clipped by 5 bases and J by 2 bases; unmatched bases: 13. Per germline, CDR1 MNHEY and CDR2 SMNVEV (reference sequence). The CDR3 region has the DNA TGTGCCAGCAGTGCCATTAGAGTAGCGGGCCTCACAGATACGCAGTATTTT. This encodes CASSAIRVAGLTDTQYF.

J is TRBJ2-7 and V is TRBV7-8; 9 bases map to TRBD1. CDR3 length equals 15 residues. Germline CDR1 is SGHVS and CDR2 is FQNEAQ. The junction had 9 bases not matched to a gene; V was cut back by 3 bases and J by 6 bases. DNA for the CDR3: TGTGCCAGCAGCTTCCTACCGGGACAGGGTGGCGAGCAGTACTTC. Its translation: CASSFLPGQGGEQYF. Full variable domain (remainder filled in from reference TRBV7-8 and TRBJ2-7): GAGVSQSPRYKVAKRGQDVALRCDPISGHVSLFWYQQALGQGPEFLTYFQNEAQLDKSGLPSDRFFAERPEGSVSTLKIQRTQQEDSAVYLCASSFLPGQGGEQYFGPGTRLTVT.